Described below is a single TCR beta chain sequence and its context. A junction end diverges from the germline sequence, so it may reflect a read error. TCRdb re-called clones from the PCR reads using MiXCR. The table shows tens of thousands of clones, with 12% occurring only once. The sample originates from a study of metastatic and nonmetastatic thyroid tumors. Thyroid surgery had not been preceded by any treatment in any patient. The CDR3 has 15 residues. Germline lookup yields CDR1 MNHEY and CDR2 SVGEGT. The sequenced sample consisted of tumor tissue. This clonotype was obtained from a female donor with papillary thyroid cancer or a benign thyroid nodule (not recorded which). Some clones in this sample may be carry-over from other donors' samples. The chain joins TRBV6-2 or TRBV6-3 to TRBJ1-1; a possible D gene is TRBD1 (5 bases). CDR3 sequence reads: CASSYFGDVNTESFF. The CDR3 DNA sequence: TGTGCCAGCAGTTACTTCGGGGACGTTAACACTGAATCTTTCTTT.